This T cell receptor (beta chain) was sequenced during a study of blood T cell repertoires in COVID-19. Study as a whole: The samples span acute and convalescent COVID-19 from the United States, Italy and Spain. From T cells, B-cell-depleted T cells, or PBMCs came the material, which was cDNA or gDNA.

The assay was immunoSEQ multiplex PCR, and TCRdb's table has in-frame clones only and misses some. The sample records 200,000 to 250,000 clones, 82% being singletons. In assigning cohorts, the study relied on participant-reported clinical history. Two consecutive negative NP/OP PCR tests, clearance, or resolved symptoms defined Cohort 3 recovery. Germline values: CDR1 MGHDK, CDR2 SYGVNS. J gave up 8 bases and V 5 bases, and 15 bases lay outside the gene matches. This CDR3 has 17 amino acids. The clonotype comes from a woman in her fifties or sixties who had recovered from COVID-19. Sequenced sample: PBMCs or T cells enriched from blood (not recorded which). This chain connects TRBV25-1 to TRBJ1-4; the match to TRBD1 covers 9 bases. The CDR3 sequence is CASSSGTGIDGLEKLFF. CDR3 DNA: TGTGCCAGCAGTTCCGGGACAGGGATAGATGGGTTGGAAAAACTGTTTTTT.